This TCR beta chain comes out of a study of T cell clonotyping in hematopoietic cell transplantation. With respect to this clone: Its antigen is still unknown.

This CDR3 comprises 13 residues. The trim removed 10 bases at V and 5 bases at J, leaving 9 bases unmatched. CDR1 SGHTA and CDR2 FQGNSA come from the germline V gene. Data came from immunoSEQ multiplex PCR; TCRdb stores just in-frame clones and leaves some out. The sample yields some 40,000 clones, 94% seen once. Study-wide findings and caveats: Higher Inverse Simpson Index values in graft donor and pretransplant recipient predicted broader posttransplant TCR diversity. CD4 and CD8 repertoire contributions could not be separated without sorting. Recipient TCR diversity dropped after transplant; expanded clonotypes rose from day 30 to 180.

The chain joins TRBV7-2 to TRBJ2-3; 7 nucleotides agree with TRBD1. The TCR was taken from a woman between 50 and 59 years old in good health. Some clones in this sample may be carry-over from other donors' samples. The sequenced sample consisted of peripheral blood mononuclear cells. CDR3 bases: TGTGCCATCGGACGAACAGGGGAAGATACGCAGTATTTT. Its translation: CAIGRTGEDTQYF.